Sequencing of this TCR beta chain was carried out in a study of naive and memory T cell subsets. General study points: Gini index rose across naive, CM, EM and EMRA in CD4 and CD8. Over 95% of naive TCR sequences appeared only once, unlike memory subsets. A few larger clonotypes appeared in naive repertoires, especially CD8, possibly memory cells re-expressing CD45RA.

Two oligonucleotides, mixed equimolar, formed the beta constant-region primer covering TRBC1 and TRBC2. Ligated cDNA was amplified by four rounds of PCR with nested alpha and beta constant-region primers and SP2. TCRdb re-called the UMI-ligation and nested PCR reads with MiXCR, one entry per CDR3 protein. The sample records approximately 150,000 distinct CDR3 sequences, 15% to 25% being singletons. A remark on this clonotype: Antigen: not known.

Per germline, CDR1 MDHEN and CDR2 SYDVKM. V lost 8 bases and J lost 3; bases outside the gene matches: 3. The CDR3 spans 13 residues. The sample consisted of naive CD8+ T cells from blood. The source is a human donor in good health. This chain links TRBV28 with TRBJ2-7, with TRBD1 matching over 11 bases. The CDR3 nucleotides are TGTGCCAGCGCCGGGACAGGGGGCTACGAGCAGTACTTC. Amino acid sequence: CASAGTGGYEQYF.